Below are 27 T cell receptor beta chains sequenced from a single sample in a study of blood T cell repertoires in COVID-19. Profiling relied on immunoSEQ multiplex PCR, and the TCRdb table lists in-frame clones only, not all of them. Of around 91,000 clones listed, over 75% are singletons. The specimen was peripheral blood. These receptors originate from a human donor in a cohort sampled during active COVID-19.

This chain uses TRBV19 with TRBJ1-5, with D possibly TRBD1 on 6 matching bases. This CDR3 is built from 12 residues. From germline, CDR1 is LNHDA and CDR2 SQIVND (reference sequence). The V end was cut by 5 bases, the J end by 12 bases, with 14 bases between. The CDR3 spells CASSVGQTVQHF. The CDR3 nucleotides are TGTGCCAGTAGTGTTGGACAGACGGTCCAGCATTTT.

The genes are TRBV7-2 and TRBJ1-1; D is perhaps TRBD1 (5 bases). The length of the CDR3 is 13 residues. V was cut by 3 bases and J by 7 bases, with 12 bases left in between. Germline CDR1 reads SGHTA; CDR2 reads FQGNSA. The CDR3 DNA is TGTGCCAGCAGCTTGGTGGGGCTGGGTGAAGCTTTCTTT. Translating gives CASSLVGLGEAFF.

The chain links TRBV15 to TRBJ2-7; D remains unclear. The V gene lost 1 base and the J gene lost 3 bases, with 7 bases spanning the gap. Germline V gives CDR1 LNHNV, CDR2 YYDKDF (reference sequence). CDR3 length equals 13 residues. In nucleotides, the CDR3 is TGTGCCACCAGCAGAGGCCAGGACTACGAGCAGTACTTC. Translated, it gives CATSRGQDYEQYF.

This chain uses TRBV12-5 with TRBJ2-1; 8 bases are shared with TRBD1. The CDR3 extends over 14 amino acids. Germline V gene lookup returns CDR1 LGHNT and CDR2 FRNRAP. V was clipped by 9 bases and J by 5 bases; unmatched bases: 9. The CDR3 loop is CASQPGQAHNEQFF. CDR3 DNA sequence: TGTGCTAGCCAACCGGGACAGGCCCACAATGAGCAGTTCTTC. Drawing the rest from reference TRBV12-5 and TRBJ2-1, the complete variable domain is DARVTQTPRHKVTEMGQEVTMRCQPILGHNTVFWYRQTMMQGLELLAYFRNRAPLDDSGMPKDRFSAEMPDATLATLKIQPSEPRDSAVYFCASQPGQAHNEQFFGPGTRLTVL.

The chain employs TRBV9 and TRBJ2-4, with D possibly matching TRBD2 (6 bases). The CDR3 has 15 amino acids. The germline V and J ends were trimmed by 3 bases and 0 bases, with 10 bases remaining between them. Germline CDR1 reads SGDLS; CDR2 reads YYNGEE. The CDR3 here is CASSDEGLAKNIQYF. The CDR3 bases are TGTGCCAGCAGCGACGAGGGACTAGCCAAAAACATTCAGTACTTC. Together with reference TRBV9 and TRBJ2-4, the CDR3 gives the full variable domain: DSGVTQTPKHLITATGQRVTLRCSPRSGDLSVYWYQQSLDQGLQFLIQYYNGEERAKGNILERFSAQQFPDLHSELNLSSLELGDSALYFCASSDEGLAKNIQYFGAGTRLSVL.

The V gene is TRBV4-3, the J gene TRBJ2-7; maybe TRBD1 (6 bases). The V gene lost 3 bases and the J gene lost 1 base, with 13 bases spanning the gap. Germline V CDR1 and CDR2: LGHNA, YSLEER. The CDR3 totals 15 residues. CDR3 sequence: CASSQYTGQSYEQYF. CDR3 nucleotides: TGCGCCAGCAGCCAGTATACCGGACAGTCCTACGAGCAGTACTTC.

This chain links TRBV10-3 with TRBJ2-1, with D perhaps matching TRBD2 (7 bases). The CDR3 covers 16 residues. The germline V gene encodes CDR1 ENHRY and CDR2 SYGVKD. The germline V and J ends were trimmed by 10 bases and 5 bases, with 24 bases remaining between them. CDR3 region: CATGSSGGGRDNEQFF. The CDR3 DNA is TGTGCCACCGGATCATCTGGGGGGGGCAGGGACAATGAGCAGTTCTTC.

This clone was seen only a few times. The gene calls are TRBV28 and TRBJ1-5; 11 nucleotides align to TRBD1. The junction had 4 bases not matched to a gene; V was cut back by 4 bases and J by 5 bases. Germline assignment: CDR1 MDHEN and CDR2 SYDVKM. The CDR3 is made up of 15 amino acids. CDR3 DNA: TGTGCCAGCAGTTCGGACAGGGGGCTGGATCAGCCCCAGCATTTT. It codes for CASSSDRGLDQPQHF.

The J gene is TRBJ1-4, the V gene TRBV7-9; tentative D call: TRBD1 (6 bases). The germline CDR1 and CDR2 sequences are SEHNR and FQNEAQ (reference sequence). The CDR3 spans 15 residues. The ends were cut back, 0 bases at V and 5 bases at J, with 10 bases in the middle. CDR3 coding DNA: TGTGCCAGCAGCTTAGCAGGGGGTTCAAATGAAAAACTGTTTTTT. Residues: CASSLAGGSNEKLFF.

V usage is TRBV5-1 and J usage is TRBJ2-6; 7 nucleotides align to TRBD1. Per germline, CDR1 SGHRS and CDR2 YFSETQ. CDR3 length equals 17 residues. The ends lost 0 bases at V and 0 bases at J; junction bases unmatched: 3. CDR3 amino acids: CASSLEGAGSGANVLTF. CDR3 sequence (DNA): TGCGCCAGCAGCTTGGAGGGGGCGGGCTCTGGGGCCAACGTCCTGACTTTC. Complete variable domain (other parts from reference TRBV5-1 and TRBJ2-6): KAGVTQTPRYLIKTRGQQVTLSCSPISGHRSVSWYQQTPGQGLQFLFEYFSETQRNKGNFPGRFSGRQFSNSRSEMNVSTLELGDSALYLCASSLEGAGSGANVLTFGAGSRLTVL.

The chain is built from TRBV19 and TRBJ2-1; 7 bases agree with TRBD2. CDR1 LNHDA and CDR2 SQIVND come from the germline V gene (reference sequence). V dropped 3 bases and J dropped 9; count of bases not matched to a gene: 5. The CDR3 loop spans 13 amino acids. The CDR3 sequence is CASSIRAGVEQFF. The DNA of the CDR3 is TGTGCCAGTAGTATTAGGGCGGGAGTTGAGCAGTTCTTC. The full variable domain, completed using reference TRBV19 and TRBJ2-1, is DGGITQSPKYLFRKEGQNVTLSCEQNLNHDAMYWYRQDPGQGLRLIYYSQIVNDFQKGDIAEGYSVSREKKESFPLTVTSAQKNPTAFYLCASSIRAGVEQFFGPGTRLTVL.

A note on this clone: The junction shows a germline mismatch at one end, possibly a read error. The J gene is TRBJ2-7, the V gene TRBV27; D call uncertain. The CDR3 has 15 amino acids. In germline, CDR1 is MNHEY, CDR2 SMNVEV (reference sequence). CDR3 region: CASCFLGSQTYEQYF. The CDR3 DNA sequence: TGTGCCAGCTGTTTTCTGGGTTCACAGACGTACGAGCAGTACTTC.

The CDR3 is CASSNPGRGFSTDTQYF. The CDR3 nucleotides read TGCGCCAGCAGCAACCCCGGCAGGGGGTTTTCCACAGATACGCAGTATTTT. The chain joins TRBV4-3 to TRBJ2-3, with 7 bases fitting TRBD1. The CDR3 consists of 17 residues. Germline trimming cut 5 bases from V and 2 bases from J; bases unmatched to any gene: 13. Germline lookup yields CDR1 LGHNA and CDR2 YSLEER.

V is TRBV6-5 and J is TRBJ2-5, with 12 positions matching TRBD2. CDR1 is MNHEY and CDR2 is SVGAGI in the germline V gene. Trimming took 4 bases from V and 5 from J; bases not matched to a gene: 8. CDR3 length: 16 amino acids. In DNA, the CDR3 is TGTGCCAGCAGTTCCCCTAGCGGGAGGGCTGGGGAGACCCAGTACTTC. Its protein product is CASSSPSGRAGETQYF.

V usage is TRBV12-5 and J usage is TRBJ1-5; D remains unclear. This CDR3 contains 11 residues. Trimming removed 6 bases at V and 9 bases at J, with 9 bases between. CDR1 is LGHNT and CDR2 is FRNRAP in the germline V gene. The CDR3 loop reads CASGMGRPQHF. CDR3 DNA sequence: TGTGCTAGTGGCATGGGGAGGCCCCAGCATTTT.

The CDR3 DNA follows: TGTGCCATCAGTGAGTCGATTCGGGGGGGTCAAGAGACCCAGTACTTC. Encoded protein: CAISESIRGGQETQYF. This chain connects TRBV10-3 to TRBJ2-5, with 8 bases fitting TRBD2. In germline, CDR1 is ENHRY, CDR2 SYGVKD. The CDR3 is made up of 16 amino acids. Trimming took 0 bases from V and 2 from J; bases not matched to a gene: 5.

The gene calls are TRBV28 and TRBJ2-2, with a weak D call TRBD1 (5 bases). The CDR3 loop spans 14 amino acids. Between the trimmed V and J ends, which lost 2 bases and 5 bases, there was a span of 9 bases. Per the germline V gene, CDR1 is MDHEN and CDR2 is SYDVKM. For the CDR3, the DNA is TGTGCCAGCAGTTTAGCGGCAGGGACCGGGGAGCTGTTTTTT. Translation gives CASSLAAGTGELFF.

The genes are TRBV9 and TRBJ2-3, with D unresolved. The CDR3 runs to 16 residues. Trimming removed 3 bases from V and 0 bases from J, with 14 bases in between. Germline assignment: CDR1 SGDLS and CDR2 YYNGEE. The DNA for the CDR3 is TGTGCCAGCAGCGCTGAAGACACCCCGAGCACAGATACGCAGTATTTT. The encoded protein is CASSAEDTPSTDTQYF. The whole variable domain, remainder taken from reference TRBV9 and TRBJ2-3, is DSGVTQTPKHLITATGQRVTLRCSPRSGDLSVYWYQQSLDQGLQFLIQYYNGEERAKGNILERFSAQQFPDLHSELNLSSLELGDSALYFCASSAEDTPSTDTQYFGPGTRLTVL.

This clone appeared a few times. The chain links TRBV14 to TRBJ1-5, with D unclear. V lost 1 base, J lost 0 bases, and 7 bases lay in between. CDR1 and CDR2 from the germline V gene are SGHDN and FVKESK. The CDR3 has 15 residues. CDR3 sequence (DNA): TGTGCCAGCAGCCAAGTCAGAGGTAGCAATCAGCCCCAGCATTTT. Its translation: CASSQVRGSNQPQHF. Using reference TRBV14 and TRBJ1-5 for the parts outside the CDR3, the full variable domain is EAGVTQFPSHSVIEKGQTVTLRCDPISGHDNLYWYRRVMGKEIKFLLHFVKESKQDESGMPNNRFLAERTGGTYSTLKVQPAELEDSGVYFCASSQVRGSNQPQHFGDGTRLSIL.

The chain uses TRBV5-1 and TRBJ1-4, with 7 positions matching TRBD1. J was trimmed by 6 bases and V by 4 bases; bases with no gene match: 9. This CDR3 comprises 15 residues. Germline CDR1 reads SGHRS; CDR2 reads YFSETQ. The CDR3 spells CASSLWDSSDEKLFF. Written as DNA, the CDR3 is TGCGCCAGCAGCCTATGGGACAGCTCTGATGAAAAACTGTTTTTT.

This clone was seen only once. The chain carries TRBV9 and TRBJ1-3, with D perhaps matching TRBD1 (5 bases). Trimming took off 7 bases at V and 0 bases at J, with 11 bases between the two ends. The CDR3 consists of 14 residues. Germline V gene sequence: CDR1 SGDLS, CDR2 YYNGEE. The CDR3 region is CASGLGGSGNTIYF. Here the CDR3 DNA reads TGTGCCAGCGGCCTGGGGGGCTCTGGAAACACCATATATTTT. The whole variable domain, remainder taken from reference TRBV9 and TRBJ1-3, is DSGVTQTPKHLITATGQRVTLRCSPRSGDLSVYWYQQSLDQGLQFLIQYYNGEERAKGNILERFSAQQFPDLHSELNLSSLELGDSALYFCASGLGGSGNTIYFGEGSWLTVV.

The rearrangement links TRBV28 to TRBJ2-7; TRBD2 agrees at 9 bases. The CDR3 has 16 residues. CDR1 is MDHEN and CDR2 is SYDVKM in the germline V gene. Trimming took 3 bases from V and 0 from J; bases not matched to a gene: 6. The CDR3: CASSFPDSGGSYEQYF. The DNA for the CDR3 is TGTGCCAGCAGTTTCCCCGATAGCGGGGGCTCCTACGAGCAGTACTTC.

DNA for the CDR3: TGTGCCAGCAGCCAAGGAAGGGGGGACAGGGAAGTAGTCGCGGCCAAAAACATTCAGTACTTC. It yields the protein CASSQGRGDREVVAAKNIQYF. The chain combines TRBV3-1 (or the pseudogene TRBV3-2) with TRBJ2-4; 9 bases are a match to TRBD1. J lost 1 base, V lost 1 base, and 17 bases had no gene match. Germline CDR1 reads LGHDT; CDR2 reads YNNKEL (reference sequence). The CDR3 has 21 residues.

The V gene is TRBV6-5, the J gene TRBJ2-2; a weak D match, TRBD2 (5 bases). Germline V gene lookup returns CDR1 MNHEY and CDR2 SVGAGI. This CDR3 region has 14 residues. The V end lost 4 bases, the J end lost 10 bases, and 16 bases lay between the germline ends. Here the CDR3 reads CASSWTLSGEELFF. The CDR3 DNA follows: TGTGCCAGCAGTTGGACTCTCTCGGGTGAGGAGCTGTTTTTT.

The chain uses TRBV9 and TRBJ1-1; 9 bases fit TRBD1. V gave up 2 bases and J gave up 5 bases; unmatched junction bases: 4. The CDR3 covers 14 residues. Germline-derived CDR1 and CDR2 are SGDLS and YYNGEE. The CDR3 sequence: CASSVGDRGTEAFF. In DNA form, the CDR3 reads TGTGCCAGCAGCGTGGGCGACAGGGGGACTGAAGCTTTCTTT.

This clone was recorded a few times. The chain combines TRBV7-2 with TRBJ2-1, with TRBD1 matching 9 bases. The germline V gene encodes CDR1 SGHTA and CDR2 FQGNSA. There are 16 residues in the CDR3. J was trimmed by 13 bases and V by 5 bases; bases with no gene match: 18. CDR3 nucleotide sequence: TGTGCCAGCAGCCCAGACAGGGGACAGGGAAACAATGGACAGTTCTTC. Its protein product is CASSPDRGQGNNGQFF.

V gene TRBV29-1 combines with J gene TRBJ2-2; the match to TRBD1 covers 10 bases. The CDR3 has 15 residues. Germline-derived CDR1 and CDR2 are SQVTM and ANQGSEA. Trimming cost V 6 bases and J 3 bases; bases outside gene matches: 7. In DNA, the CDR3 is TGCAGCGTGCCAAGACAGGGGGCGGACACCGGGGAGCTGTTTTTT. The encoded protein is CSVPRQGADTGELFF.